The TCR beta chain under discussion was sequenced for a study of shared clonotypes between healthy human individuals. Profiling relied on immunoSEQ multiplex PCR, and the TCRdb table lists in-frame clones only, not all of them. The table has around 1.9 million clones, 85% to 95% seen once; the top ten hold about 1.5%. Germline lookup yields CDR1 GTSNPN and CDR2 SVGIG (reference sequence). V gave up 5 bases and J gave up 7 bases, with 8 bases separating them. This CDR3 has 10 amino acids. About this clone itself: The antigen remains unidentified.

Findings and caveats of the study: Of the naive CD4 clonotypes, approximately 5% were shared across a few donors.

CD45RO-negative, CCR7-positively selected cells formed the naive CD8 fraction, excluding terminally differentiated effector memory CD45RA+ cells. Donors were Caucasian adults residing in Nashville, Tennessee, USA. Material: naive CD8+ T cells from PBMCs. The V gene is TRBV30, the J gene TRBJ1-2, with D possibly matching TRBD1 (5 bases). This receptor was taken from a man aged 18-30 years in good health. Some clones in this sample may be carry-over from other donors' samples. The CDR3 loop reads CAWSDSGYTF. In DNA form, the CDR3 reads TGTGCCTGGTCCGACAGTGGCTACACCTTC.